Many counts were recorded for the clone carrying this T cell receptor beta chain. Its antigen is undetermined. The data belong to a study of early T cells in non-severe SARS-CoV-2 infection. Study in general: The authors sequenced bulk RNA from unsorted whole blood, leaving chains unpaired. General study results and limits: Matching results from VDJdb favored anti-spike CD8 responses, leaving private and CD4 specificities undetected.

Unique molecular identifiers were attached to individual cDNA molecules. MiXCR, applied by TCRdb to the 5' RACE reads, yields one record per CDR3 protein. The sample gives approximately 56,000 distinct CDR3 sequences, roughly a tenth of which show up once; 6.5% is in the top ten. CDR3 size: 13 residues. The J segment lost 8 bases and the V segment lost 2 bases, leaving 6 bases of the junction unmatched. From germline, CDR1 is SGHNT and CDR2 YYREEE (reference sequence). The origin of this receptor is an adult who was a healthcare worker with PCR-confirmed SARS-CoV-2 infection or an uninfected control (not recorded which). Sequenced material: whole blood. The J gene is TRBJ1-2, the V gene TRBV5-4; 7 bases align to TRBD1. The CDR3 region is CASSLDRDSGYTF. The CDR3 region has the DNA TGTGCCAGCAGCTTAGACAGGGACAGCGGCTACACCTTC.